These 13 T cell receptor beta chains were sequenced from one sample in a study of blood T cell repertoires in COVID-19. The assay was immunoSEQ multiplex PCR, and TCRdb's table has in-frame clones only and misses some. The sample lists approximately 300,000 clones; 88% were seen once. Sequencing was done on a sample of peripheral blood. These receptor sequences come from a woman aged 25 to 39 with COVID-19, enrolled during active disease.

The V gene is TRBV14, the J gene TRBJ2-3; no clear D. Per germline, CDR1 SGHDN and CDR2 FVKESK. The CDR3 length is 14 residues. Deletions cut 4 bases from V and 5 bases from J, with 13 bases between. The CDR3 bases are TGTGCCAGCAGCCCTAGTTTGGGTAGAGATACGCAGTATTTT. Encoded protein: CASSPSLGRDTQYF.

The chain couples TRBV20-1 to TRBJ1-6; D unresolved. Germline values: CDR1 DFQATT, CDR2 SNEGSKA (reference sequence). With 3 bases removed from V and 8 bases from J, the gap between germline ends came to 11 bases. There are 13 residues in the CDR3. The CDR3 sequence: CSASVQWDSPLHF. CDR3 in DNA: TGCAGTGCTAGTGTACAGTGGGATTCACCCCTCCACTTT.

This clone was found once. J is TRBJ2-1 and V is TRBV4-1, with 10 bases that match TRBD2. This CDR3 is 15 amino acids long. The germline V gene encodes CDR1 MGHRA and CDR2 YSYEKL. Trimming took 2 bases from V and 6 from J; bases not matched to a gene: 4. Here the CDR3 reads CASSQSGRVGNEQFF. In DNA form, the CDR3 reads TGCGCCAGCAGCCAAAGCGGGAGGGTGGGCAATGAGCAGTTCTTC.

The gene calls are TRBV7-6 and TRBJ2-2; tentatively, D is TRBD1 (6 bases). Germline CDR1 SGHVS, CDR2 FNYEAQ. This CDR3 is 14 amino acids long. The V end was cut by 5 bases, the J end by 5 bases, with 12 bases between. As DNA, the CDR3 is TGTGCCAGCAGCCGGACAGTTGAGACCGGGGAGCTGTTTTTT. As protein: CASSRTVETGELFF.

This chain joins TRBV18 and TRBJ1-4; tentative D call: TRBD1 (6 bases). This CDR3 spans 14 amino acids. The germline CDR1 and CDR2 sequences are KGHSH and LQKENI. Trimming stripped 0 bases from V and 7 bases from J, with 9 bases between. This CDR3 reads CASSPPTGGEKLFF. CDR3 DNA: TGTGCCAGCTCACCACCGACAGGCGGTGAAAAACTGTTTTTT. The entire variable domain, with the rest obtained from reference TRBV18 and TRBJ1-4, is as follows: NAGVMQNPRHLVRRRGQEARLRCSPMKGHSHVYWYRQLPEEGLKFMVYLQKENIIDESGMPKERFSAEFPKEGPSILRIQQVVRGDSAAYFCASSPPTGGEKLFFGSGTQLSVL.

The rearrangement uses TRBV29-1 and TRBJ2-5, with a tentative D call TRBD2 (5 bases). This CDR3 contains 15 residues. Trimming left V 5 bases short and J 4 bases short, with 20 bases between. The germline V gene encodes CDR1 SQVTM and CDR2 ANQGSEA. The CDR3 coding sequence is TGCAGCGTTACCTTCCGGGGTCGGGCCTCAGAGACCCAGTACTTC. Encoded protein: CSVTFRGRASETQYF.

V is TRBV19 and J is TRBJ2-7; TRBD2 matches at 9 bases. J was trimmed by 3 bases and V by 3 bases; bases with no gene match: 6. Germline V gene lookup returns CDR1 LNHDA and CDR2 SQIVND (reference sequence). The CDR3 runs to 15 residues. The CDR3 nucleotides are TGTGCCAGTAGTATTAGTAGCGGGAGCTTCTACGAGCAGTACTTC. It encodes CASSISSGSFYEQYF. Based on the CDR3 plus reference TRBV19 and TRBJ2-7, the full variable domain is DGGITQSPKYLFRKEGQNVTLSCEQNLNHDAMYWYRQDPGQGLRLIYYSQIVNDFQKGDIAEGYSVSREKKESFPLTVTSAQKNPTAFYLCASSISSGSFYEQYFGPGTRLTVT.

This chain links TRBV2 with TRBJ1-2; 9 bases fit TRBD1. There are 16 residues in the CDR3. Trimming took 6 bases from V and 6 from J; bases not matched to a gene: 14. The germline CDR1 and CDR2 sequences are SNHLY and FYNNEI. CDR3 nucleotides: TGTGCCAGCAGACCCCTAGGACAGGGGACGGCGGATGGCTACACCTTC. Its translation is CASRPLGQGTADGYTF.

The CDR3 DNA reads TGTGCCAGCAGCGTGGGACTAGCGGCCTACGAGCAGTACTTC. This gives the protein CASSVGLAAYEQYF. This chain joins TRBV7-2 and TRBJ2-7; the match to TRBD2 covers 11 bases. Trimming cost V 5 bases and J 2 bases; bases outside gene matches: 2. Germline CDR1 is SGHTA and CDR2 is FQGNSA. The CDR3 length is 14 residues.

This chain joins TRBV7-3 and TRBJ2-3; 13 bases match TRBD2. J lost 5 bases, V lost 6 bases, and 8 bases had no gene match. The CDR3 extends over 16 amino acids. Germline lookup yields CDR1 SGHTA and CDR2 FQGTGA. The CDR3 loop reads CASSPRTSGSVDTQYF. The CDR3 nucleotides read TGTGCCAGCAGTCCTCGGACTAGCGGGAGTGTAGATACGCAGTATTTT.

The chain recombines TRBV29-1 with TRBJ1-1; D possibly corresponds to TRBD1 (6 bases). Germline CDR1 is SQVTM and CDR2 is ANQGSEA. CDR3 length equals 12 residues. Trimming took off 3 bases at V and 5 bases at J, with 10 bases between the two ends. The DNA of the CDR3 is TGCAGCGTTGAGACAGGCGGGACTGAAGCTTTCTTT. Translated: CSVETGGTEAFF.

This clone was observed once. The same CDR3 arises from other DNA sequences in this sample as well. V is TRBV7-2 and J is TRBJ2-2, with a tentative D call TRBD2 (6 bases). The germline gives CDR1 SGHTA, CDR2 FQGNSA. The CDR3 has 14 residues. The V end lost 5 bases, the J end lost 4 bases, and 11 bases lay between the germline ends. Here the CDR3 reads CASSPGLATGELFF. CDR3 nucleotides: TGTGCCAGCAGCCCGGGACTCGCCACCGGGGAGCTGTTTTTT.

The gene calls are TRBV12-3 or TRBV12-4 and TRBJ1-3, with 7 bases that match TRBD1. The CDR3 is 13 amino acids. V lost 7 bases, J lost 4 bases, and 4 bases stayed unmatched. The DNA for the CDR3 is TGTGCCAGCACCCAAGGGGGCGGAAACACCATATATTTT. Translating it yields CASTQGGGNTIYF.